Listed below are T cell receptor beta chains from one sample, sequenced in a study of vaccination and CD4 T cells after COVID-19. TCRdb recomputed calls from the PCR reads with MiXCR, one row per CDR3 protein. The sample holds about 3,300 distinct CDR3 sequences, 70% to 80% seen once. No antigen has been identified for these receptors. What was sequenced was CD4+ T cells from blood, cultured in vitro. These receptors came from a human donor who had recovered from COVID-19. The CDR3 runs from the conserved cysteine through the conserved F or W. Fields, in order: D gene, J gene, CDR3 length, clone size, V gene, CDR3 protein, CDR3 DNA. D genes are given only for firm matches. The size entry is marked missing in some rows and otherwise reads once, few, many or a size class.

D: .
J: TRBJ2-1
length: 15
size: large
V: TRBV20-1
CDR3: CSARGRGSSLNEQFF
DNA: TGCAGTGCTAGAGGCCGGGGGTCGTCCCTCAATGAGCAGTTCTTC

D: .
J: TRBJ2-7
length: 15
size: .
V: TRBV5-4
CDR3: CASSLKTGNTYEQYF
DNA: TGTGCCAGCAGCTTGAAGACAGGAAACACCTACGAGCAGTACTTC

D: TRBD1
J: TRBJ2-2
length: 15
size: .
V: TRBV6-5
CDR3: CASSWGQVNTGELFF
DNA: TGTGCCAGCAGTTGGGGACAGGTTAACACCGGGGAGCTGTTTTTT

D: .
J: TRBJ1-5
length: 16
size: .
V: TRBV18
CDR3: CASSPRTRTSTDTQHF
DNA: TGTGCCAGCTCACCACGGACCAGGACGAGCACAGATACGCAGCATTTT

D: TRBD2
J: TRBJ2-5
length: 15
size: .
V: TRBV20-1
CDR3: CSARSGTSGQETQYF
DNA: TGCAGTGCTAGAAGTGGGACTAGCGGTCAAGAGACCCAGTACTTC

D: .
J: TRBJ1-2
length: 16
size: .
V: TRBV5-6
CDR3: CASSSDWAGALYGYTF
DNA: TGTGCCAGCAGCTCCGATTGGGCAGGGGCCCTCTATGGCTACACCTTC

D: TRBD1
J: TRBJ1-2
length: 12
size: .
V: TRBV7-9
CDR3: CASSLADRVYTF
DNA: TGTGCCAGCAGCTTGGCTGACAGGGTCTACACCTTC

D: .
J: TRBJ1-2
length: 16
size: .
V: TRBV6-2/TRBV6-3
CDR3: CATQPPGGKNDYGYTF
DNA: TGTGCCACCCAACCGCCCGGGGGCAAAAACGACTATGGCTACACCTTC

D: TRBD1
J: TRBJ1-5
length: 13
size: .
V: TRBV19
CDR3: CASSNRGNQPQHF
DNA: TGTGCCAGTAGTAACAGGGGAAATCAGCCCCAGCATTTT

D: .
J: TRBJ2-2
length: 14
size: .
V: TRBV6-5
CDR3: CASSYDLSTGELFF
DNA: TGTGCCAGCAGTTACGACCTTAGCACCGGGGAGCTGTTTTTT

D: TRBD1
J: TRBJ2-7
length: 15
size: .
V: TRBV20-1
CDR3: CSARDGRQGINEQYF
DNA: TGCAGTGCTAGAGATGGCCGACAGGGCATAAACGAGCAGTACTTC

D: .
J: TRBJ1-5
length: 14
size: .
V: TRBV6-2/TRBV6-3
CDR3: CASRVDSGNQPQHF
DNA: TGTGCCAGCAGAGTGGACAGCGGGAATCAGCCCCAGCATTTT

D: .
J: TRBJ2-3
length: 15
size: .
V: TRBV28
CDR3: CASTWGKSMTDTQYF
DNA: TGTGCCAGCACATGGGGTAAATCTATGACAGATACGCAGTATTTT

D: .
J: TRBJ2-7
length: 18
size: .
V: TRBV18
CDR3: CASSPNRGQVFGAHEQYF
DNA: TGTGCCAGCTCACCGAACCGGGGCCAGGTATTTGGGGCCCACGAGCAGTACTTC

D: .
J: TRBJ1-5
length: 13
size: .
V: TRBV11-2
CDR3: CASSLGGDQPQHF
DNA: TGTGCCAGCAGCTTGGGTGGAGATCAGCCCCAGCATTTT

D: .
J: TRBJ2-2
length: 16
size: medium-sized
V: TRBV7-2
CDR3: CASSTSRSPTTGELFF
DNA: TGTGCCAGCAGCACCAGCAGGAGCCCGACCACCGGGGAGCTGTTTTTT

D: TRBD1
J: TRBJ1-2
length: 13
size: once
V: TRBV20-1
CDR3: CSALTQGRGGYTF
DNA: TGCAGTGCCCTTACACAGGGGCGGGGTGGCTACACCTTC

D: .
J: TRBJ1-2
length: 17
size: .
V: TRBV5-4
CDR3: CASSLVGGSRPNYGYTF
DNA: TGTGCCAGCAGCTTGGTGGGGGGTAGCAGACCGAACTATGGCTACACCTTC

D: .
J: TRBJ2-7
length: 11
size: medium-sized
V: TRBV24-1
CDR3: CATTHSYEQYF
DNA: TGTGCCACCACACACTCCTACGAGCAGTACTTC

D: .
J: TRBJ2-3
length: 13
size: .
V: TRBV6-2/TRBV6-3
CDR3: CASSSTRHNRVDF
DNA: TGTGCCAGCAGTTCTACCCGGCACAATCGTGTGGATTTT

D: .
J: TRBJ1-3
length: 17
size: .
V: TRBV20-1
CDR3: CSARDGRQLFSGNTIYF
DNA: TGCAGTGCTAGAGATGGTCGCCAGCTATTCTCTGGAAACACCATATATTTT